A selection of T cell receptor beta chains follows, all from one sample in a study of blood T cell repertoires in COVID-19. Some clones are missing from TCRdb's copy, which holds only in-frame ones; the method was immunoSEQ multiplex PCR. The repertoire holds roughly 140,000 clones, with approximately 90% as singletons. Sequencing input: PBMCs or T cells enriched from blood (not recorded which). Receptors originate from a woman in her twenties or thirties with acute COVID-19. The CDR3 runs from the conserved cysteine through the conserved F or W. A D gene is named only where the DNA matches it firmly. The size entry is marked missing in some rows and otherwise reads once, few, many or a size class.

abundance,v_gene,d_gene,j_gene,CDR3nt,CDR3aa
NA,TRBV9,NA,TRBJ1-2,TGTGCCAGCAGCGGATATTTCGAGGTGGAAGGGGCGTATGGCTACACCTTC,CASSGYFEVEGAYGYTF
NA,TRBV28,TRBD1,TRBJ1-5,TGTGCCAGCAGCCCATTACAGGGGTATAGCAATCAGCCCCAGCATTTT,CASSPLQGYSNQPQHF
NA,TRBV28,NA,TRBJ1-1,TGTGCCAGCAGTTTGTGGCGGGGGAGCAACACTGAAGCTTTCTTT,CASSLWRGSNTEAFF
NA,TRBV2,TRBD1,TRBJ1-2,TGTGCCAGCAGTGAATTTGGGACAGGGTCTTTCTATGGCTACACCTTC,CASSEFGTGSFYGYTF
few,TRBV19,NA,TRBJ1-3,TGTGCCAGTAGTAGACCCGGAGAGGGAAGAAACACCATATATTTT,CASSRPGEGRNTIYF
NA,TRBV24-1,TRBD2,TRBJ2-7,TGTGCCACCCAGGCATGGGGGGGAGATGGGGAGCAGTACTTC,CATQAWGGDGEQYF
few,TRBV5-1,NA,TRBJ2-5,TGCGCCAGCAGCTTGTCAACAGGGTCCGAGACCCAGTACTTC,CASSLSTGSETQYF
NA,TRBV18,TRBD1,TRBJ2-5,TGTGCCAGCTCACCGACAGGGGGGTATGAAGAGACCCAGTACTTC,CASSPTGGYEETQYF
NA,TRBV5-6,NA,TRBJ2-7,TGTGCCAGCAGATCCTGGGGGGGGCACGAGCAGTACTTC,CASRSWGGHEQYF
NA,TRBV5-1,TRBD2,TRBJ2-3,TGCGCCAGCAGCAAAGGGAGCGGGAGGGCCATAGCAGATACGCAGTATTTT,CASSKGSGRAIADTQYF
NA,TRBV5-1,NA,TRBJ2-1,TGCGCCAGCAGCTGGAGACTAGAGTCCTACAATGAGCAGTTCTTC,CASSWRLESYNEQFF
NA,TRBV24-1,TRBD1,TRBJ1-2,TGTGCCACCAGTGATGCGACAGGGGTCTATGGCTACACCTTC,CATSDATGVYGYTF
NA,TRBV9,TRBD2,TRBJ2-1,TGTGCCAGCAGCGTTAGCGGGTTGAGCTCCTACAATGAGCAGTTCTTC,CASSVSGLSSYNEQFF
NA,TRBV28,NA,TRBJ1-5,TGTGCCAGCAACACTGGCGCCTCGCAAAGACGAGCCGGGGAGCCCCAGCATTTT,CASNTGASQRRAGEPQHF
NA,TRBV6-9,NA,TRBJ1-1,TGTGCCAGCAGTTTACCGACAGATCCTAGAGCGGGAGTCACTGAAGCTTTCTTT,CASSLPTDPRAGVTEAFF
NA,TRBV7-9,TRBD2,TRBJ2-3,TGTGCCAGCAGCTCTCCTCAAGCGGGAGTGAATGGCGCAGGTACGCAGTATTTT,CASSSPQAGVNGAGTQYF
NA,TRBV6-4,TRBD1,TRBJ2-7,TGTGCCAGCGACCGACAGGGTCTAACCTACGAGCAGTACTTC,CASDRQGLTYEQYF